This TCR beta chain was identified in a study of blood T cell repertoires in COVID-19. Libraries were prepared by immunoSEQ multiplex PCR; TCRdb keeps only in-frame clonotypes and omits some of them. The profile covers around 120,000 clones, with approximately 82% appearing a single time and just under 7.5% taken by the ten largest. Looked up from germline, CDR1 is MNHEY and CDR2 is SMNVEV (reference sequence). The CDR3 sequence is 17 residues long. Deletions cut 5 bases from V and 0 bases from J, with 14 bases between. The specimen sequenced was peripheral blood. The gene calls are TRBV27 and TRBJ2-6; tentatively, D is TRBD1 (7 bases). This TCR was recovered from a man aged 65 to 85 with active or convalescent COVID-19. The CDR3, as DNA: TGTGCCAGCAGTCAGCAGGGGGGAGACTCTGGGGCCAACGTCCTGACTTTC. It yields the protein CASSQQGGDSGANVLTF. Based on the CDR3 plus reference TRBV27 and TRBJ2-6, the full variable domain is EAQVTQNPRYLITVTGKKLTVTCSQNMNHEYMSWYRQDPGLGLRQIYYSMNVEVTDKGDVPEGYKVSRKEKRNFPLILESPSPNQTSLYFCASSQQGGDSGANVLTFGAGSRLTVL.